Included here is one TCR beta chain sequence, with context. This record comes from a study of T-cell reconstitution after alpha-beta-depleted transplantation in children. The CDR3 runs to 17 residues. J lost 1 base, V lost 2 bases, and 5 bases had no gene match. In germline, CDR1 is MRHNA, CDR2 SNTAGT. A TCRbeta library incorporating unique molecular identifiers was prepared. MiXCR, run by TCRdb on the PCR reads, gives a single entry per CDR3 protein. The data show around 400,000 distinct CDR3 sequences, roughly 20% seen once. Sequenced material: PBMCs from the stem cell graft donor, taken from the stem cell graft. V is TRBV6-4 and J is TRBJ2-6; 7 nucleotides agree with TRBD1. This TCR derives from a human donor who donated a stem cell graft to a child with acute myeloid leukemia. DNA of the CDR3: TGTGCCAGCAGTGACGGGACAGAACCGTCTGGGGCCAACGTCCTGACTTTC. Protein sequence: CASSDGTEPSGANVLTF.